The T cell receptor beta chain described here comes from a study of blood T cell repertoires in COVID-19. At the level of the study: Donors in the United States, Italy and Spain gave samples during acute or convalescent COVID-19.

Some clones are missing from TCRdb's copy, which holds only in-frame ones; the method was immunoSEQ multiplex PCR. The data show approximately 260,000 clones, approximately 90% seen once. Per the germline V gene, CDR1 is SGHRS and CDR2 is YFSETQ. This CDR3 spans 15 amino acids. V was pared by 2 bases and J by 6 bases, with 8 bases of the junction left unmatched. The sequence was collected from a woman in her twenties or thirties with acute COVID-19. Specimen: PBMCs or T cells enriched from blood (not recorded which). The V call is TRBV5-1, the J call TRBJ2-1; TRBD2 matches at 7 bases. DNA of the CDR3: TGCGCCAGCAGCTTCGCGACTAGCCCGGGCAATGAGCAGTTCTTC. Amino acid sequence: CASSFATSPGNEQFF.